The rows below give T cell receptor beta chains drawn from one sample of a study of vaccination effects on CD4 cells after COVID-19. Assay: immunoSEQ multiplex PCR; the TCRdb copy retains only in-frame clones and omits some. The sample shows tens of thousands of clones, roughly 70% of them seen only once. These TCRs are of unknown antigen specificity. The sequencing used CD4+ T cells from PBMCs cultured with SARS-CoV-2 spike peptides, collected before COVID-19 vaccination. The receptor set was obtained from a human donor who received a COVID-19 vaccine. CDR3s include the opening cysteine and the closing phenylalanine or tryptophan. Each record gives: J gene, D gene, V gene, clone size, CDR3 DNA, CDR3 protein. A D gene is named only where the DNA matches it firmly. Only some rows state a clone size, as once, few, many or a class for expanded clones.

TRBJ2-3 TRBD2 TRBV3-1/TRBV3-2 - TGTGCCAGCAGCCAAGGGGGAGGTAGCGGGGGTAACACAGATACGCAGTATTTT CASSQGGGSGGNTDTQYF
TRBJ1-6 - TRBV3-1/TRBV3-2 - TGTGCCAGCAGCCAACGGCTACAGAGGGGTTCACCCCTCCACTTT CASSQRLQRGSPLHF
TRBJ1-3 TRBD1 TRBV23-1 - TGCGCCAGCAGTCAATGGATTAGGGACAGGTCTGGAAACACCATATATTTT CASSQWIRDRSGNTIYF
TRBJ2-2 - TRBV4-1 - TGCGCCAGCAGCCAAGATACGGGCAGGGTAGGCACCGGGGAGCTGTTTTTT CASSQDTGRVGTGELFF
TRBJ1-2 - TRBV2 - TGTGCCAGGAACAGGAGATTAAACTATGGCTACACCTTC CARNRRLNYGYTF
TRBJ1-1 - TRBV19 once TGTGCCAGTAGTACTCTCGATACGCGGGGTGGGGCTTTCTTT CASSTLDTRGGAFF
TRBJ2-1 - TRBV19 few TGTGCCAGTAGTCCCATAGCCGGTGAGCAGTTCTTC CASSPIAGEQFF
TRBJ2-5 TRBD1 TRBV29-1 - TGCAGCGTTACCGGGACAGGGGGCGAGACCCAGTACTTC CSVTGTGGETQYF
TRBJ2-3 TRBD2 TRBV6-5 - TGTGCCAGCAGGATCCCGGGACTAGCGGGGGAGCAGTATTTT CASRIPGLAGEQYF
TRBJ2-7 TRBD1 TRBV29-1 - TGCAGCGTTGAGTGGACAGGCCGTCCCTACGAGCAGTACTTC CSVEWTGRPYEQYF
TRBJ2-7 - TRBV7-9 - TGTGCCAGCAGCTTAATGGGCAGTACCTACGAGCAGTACTTC CASSLMGSTYEQYF
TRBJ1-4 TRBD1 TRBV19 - TGTGCCAGTAGGGCCGGGACAGTAGGGGAAAAACTGTTTTTT CASRAGTVGEKLFF
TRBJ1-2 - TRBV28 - TGTGCCAGCAGTTTAGCCCACCTGGACTATGGCTACACCTTC CASSLAHLDYGYTF
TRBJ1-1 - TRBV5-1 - TGCGCCAGCAGCTGGGGGGCGACGACCAACACTGAAGCTTTCTTT CASSWGATTNTEAFF
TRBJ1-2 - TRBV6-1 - TGTGCCAGCAGTGGGGAAGGGGGAACAGCTAACTATGGCTACACCTTC CASSGEGGTANYGYTF
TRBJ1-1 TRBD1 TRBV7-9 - TGTGCCAGCAGCCCCCCCAGACAGGGGGCGGTAGATACTGAAGCTTTCTTT CASSPPRQGAVDTEAFF
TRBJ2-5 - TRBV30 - TGTGCCTGGAGTAGAGGGGACTACCAAGAGACCCAGTACTTC CAWSRGDYQETQYF
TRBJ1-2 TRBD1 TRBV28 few TGTGCCAGCAGTAGGGACAGGGGGATCTATGGCTACACCTTC CASSRDRGIYGYTF
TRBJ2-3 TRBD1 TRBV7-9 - TGTGCCAGCAGCTTAGGGGTATCGGGACAGGGCACAGATACGCAGTATTTT CASSLGVSGQGTDTQYF